One and the same sample provided the 3 T cell receptor beta chains below, sequenced in a study of CD8 T cells in ankylosing spondylitis. Study-wide points: Fewer than ten highly homologous variants made up a TCR beta motif that seemed to typify ankylosing spondylitis blood.

TCRdb passed the 5' RACE reads through MiXCR, listing each CDR3 protein once. The data show fewer than 550,000 distinct CDR3 sequences, approximately 5.3% seen once. The antigens these receptors bind are not known. Sequencing was carried out using blood, either unsorted or a sorted T cell fraction (not recorded which). These receptors came from a male donor with ankylosing spondylitis.

This clonotype was recorded at least ten times. The genes are TRBV20-1 and TRBJ2-4; D may be TRBD1 (5 bases). The V gene's germline CDR1 is DFQATT and CDR2 SNEGSKA (reference sequence). V lost 6 bases, J lost 0 bases, and 9 bases lay in between. The length of the CDR3 is 13 residues. The CDR3 sequence: CSAKGLAKNIQYF. The DNA for the CDR3 is TGCAGTGCCAAGGGGCTAGCCAAAAACATTCAGTACTTC.

This clonotype was observed at least ten times. The chain employs TRBV29-1 and TRBJ1-1; D remains unclear. CDR1 is SQVTM, CDR2 ANQGSEA, per germline. Trimming removed 4 bases at V and 0 bases at J, with 12 bases between. The CDR3 covers 14 residues. The CDR3 DNA sequence: TGCAGCGTTGTACAGCTAGCCATGAACACTGAAGCTTTCTTT. The encoded protein is CSVVQLAMNTEAFF.

This clonotype was observed at least ten times. CDR3 DNA sequence: TGTGCCAGCAACAATGCACCCGGGACTAGCGACAATGAGCAGTTCTTC. Protein: CASNNAPGTSDNEQFF. The chain employs TRBV11-1 and TRBJ2-1; TRBD2 matches 10 bases. Germline V CDR1 and CDR2: SGHAT, FQDESV (reference sequence). The ends lost 7 bases at V and 5 bases at J; junction bases unmatched: 11. The CDR3 has 16 residues.